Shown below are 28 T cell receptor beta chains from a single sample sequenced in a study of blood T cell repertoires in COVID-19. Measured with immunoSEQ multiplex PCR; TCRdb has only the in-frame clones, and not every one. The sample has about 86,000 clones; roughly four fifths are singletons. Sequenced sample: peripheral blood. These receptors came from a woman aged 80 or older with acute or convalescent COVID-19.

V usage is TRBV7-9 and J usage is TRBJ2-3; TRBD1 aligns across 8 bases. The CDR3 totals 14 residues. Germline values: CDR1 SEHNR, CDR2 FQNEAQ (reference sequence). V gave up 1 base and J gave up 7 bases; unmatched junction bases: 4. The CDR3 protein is CASSLDGTGHTQYF. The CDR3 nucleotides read TGTGCCAGCAGCTTAGACGGGACAGGACATACGCAGTATTTT.

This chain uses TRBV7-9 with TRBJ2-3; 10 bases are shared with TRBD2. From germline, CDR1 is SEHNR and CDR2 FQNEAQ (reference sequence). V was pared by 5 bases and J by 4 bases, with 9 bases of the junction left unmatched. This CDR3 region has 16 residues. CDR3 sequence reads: CASSPYLAGGPDTQYF. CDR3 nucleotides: TGTGCCAGCAGCCCCTACTTAGCGGGGGGACCAGATACGCAGTATTTT.

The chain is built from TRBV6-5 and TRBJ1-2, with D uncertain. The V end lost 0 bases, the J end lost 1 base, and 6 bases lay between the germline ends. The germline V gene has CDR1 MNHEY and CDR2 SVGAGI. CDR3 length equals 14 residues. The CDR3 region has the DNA TGTGCCAGCAGTTACTCTTACTATAACTATGGCTACACCTTC. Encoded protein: CASSYSYYNYGYTF.

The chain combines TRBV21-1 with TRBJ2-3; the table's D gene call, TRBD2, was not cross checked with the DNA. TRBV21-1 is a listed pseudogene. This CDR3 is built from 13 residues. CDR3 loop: CASSNRGIDTQYF. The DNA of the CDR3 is TGTGCCAGCAGCAACCGAGGGATAGATACGCAGTATTTT.

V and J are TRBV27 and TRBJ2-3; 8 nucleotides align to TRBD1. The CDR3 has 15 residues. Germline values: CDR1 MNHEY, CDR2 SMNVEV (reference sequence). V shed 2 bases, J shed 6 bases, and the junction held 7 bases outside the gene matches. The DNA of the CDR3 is TGTGCCAGCAGTTTAAGAACAGGGGGAGTGGATACGCAGTATTTT. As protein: CASSLRTGGVDTQYF.

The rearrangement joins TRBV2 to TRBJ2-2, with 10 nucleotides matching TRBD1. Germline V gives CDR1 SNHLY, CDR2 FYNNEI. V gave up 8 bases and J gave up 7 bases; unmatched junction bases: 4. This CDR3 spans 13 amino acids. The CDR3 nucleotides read TGTGCCAGCGGGGGACAGGGGATCGGGGAGCTGTTTTTT. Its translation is CASGGQGIGELFF. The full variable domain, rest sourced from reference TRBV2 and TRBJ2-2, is EPEVTQTPSHQVTQMGQEVILRCVPISNHLYFYWYRQILGQKVEFLVSFYNNEISEKSEIFDDQFSVERPDGSNFTLKIRSTKLEDSAMYFCASGGQGIGELFFGEGSRLTVL.

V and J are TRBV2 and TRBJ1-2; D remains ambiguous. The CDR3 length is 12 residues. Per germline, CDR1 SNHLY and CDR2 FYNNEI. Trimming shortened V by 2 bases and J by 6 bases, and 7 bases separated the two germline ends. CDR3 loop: CASSEMEDGYTF. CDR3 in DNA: TGTGCCAGCAGTGAAATGGAGGATGGCTACACCTTC.

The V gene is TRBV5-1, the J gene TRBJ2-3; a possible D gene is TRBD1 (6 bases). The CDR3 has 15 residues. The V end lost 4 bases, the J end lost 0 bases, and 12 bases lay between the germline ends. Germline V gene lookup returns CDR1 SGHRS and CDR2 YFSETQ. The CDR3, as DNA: TGCGCCAGCAGCCCACGGACAGCTAGCACAGATACGCAGTATTTT. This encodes CASSPRTASTDTQYF.

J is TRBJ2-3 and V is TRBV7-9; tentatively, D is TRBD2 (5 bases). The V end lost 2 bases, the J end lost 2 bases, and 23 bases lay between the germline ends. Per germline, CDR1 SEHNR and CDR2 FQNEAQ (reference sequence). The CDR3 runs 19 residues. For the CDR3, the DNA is TGTGCCAGCAGCTTATGGACGCCTCGGACTCAAACCTTCACAGATACGCAGTATTTT. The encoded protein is CASSLWTPRTQTFTDTQYF.

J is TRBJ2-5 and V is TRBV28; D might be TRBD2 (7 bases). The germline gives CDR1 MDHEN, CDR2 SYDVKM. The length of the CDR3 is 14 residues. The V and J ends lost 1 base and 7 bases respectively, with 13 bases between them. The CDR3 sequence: CASSLLGGAVTQYF. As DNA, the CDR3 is TGTGCCAGCAGTTTATTGGGGGGGGCTGTGACCCAGTACTTC. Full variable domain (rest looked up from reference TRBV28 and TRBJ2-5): DVKVTQSSRYLVKRTGEKVFLECVQDMDHENMFWYRQDPGLGLRLIYFSYDVKMKEKGDIPEGYSVSREKKERFSLILESASTNQTSMYLCASSLLGGAVTQYFGPGTRLLVL.

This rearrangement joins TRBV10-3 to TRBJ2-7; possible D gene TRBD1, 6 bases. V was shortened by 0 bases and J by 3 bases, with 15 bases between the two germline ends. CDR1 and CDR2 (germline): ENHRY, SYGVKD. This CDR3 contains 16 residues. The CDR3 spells CAISESRQDGGYEQYF. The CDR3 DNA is TGTGCCATCAGTGAGTCTAGACAGGACGGAGGCTACGAGCAGTACTTC.

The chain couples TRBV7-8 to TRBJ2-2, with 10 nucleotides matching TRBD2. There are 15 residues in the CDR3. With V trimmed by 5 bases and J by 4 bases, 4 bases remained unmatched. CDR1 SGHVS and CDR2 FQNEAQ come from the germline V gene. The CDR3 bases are TGTGCCAGCAGCCTCCGGACTAGCGGCACCGGGGAGCTGTTTTTT. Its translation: CASSLRTSGTGELFF.

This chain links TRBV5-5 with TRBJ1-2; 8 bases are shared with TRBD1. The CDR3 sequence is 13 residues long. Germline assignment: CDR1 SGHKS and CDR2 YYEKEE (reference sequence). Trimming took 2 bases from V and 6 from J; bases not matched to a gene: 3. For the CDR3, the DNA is TGTGCCAGCAGCTTCGGACAGGGCGATGGCTACACCTTC. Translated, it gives CASSFGQGDGYTF.

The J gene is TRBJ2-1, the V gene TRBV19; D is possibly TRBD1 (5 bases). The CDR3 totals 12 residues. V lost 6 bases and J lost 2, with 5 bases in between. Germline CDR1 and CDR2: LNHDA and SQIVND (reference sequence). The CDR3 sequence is CASRTAYNEQFF. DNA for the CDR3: TGTGCCAGTAGGACAGCCTACAATGAGCAGTTCTTC.

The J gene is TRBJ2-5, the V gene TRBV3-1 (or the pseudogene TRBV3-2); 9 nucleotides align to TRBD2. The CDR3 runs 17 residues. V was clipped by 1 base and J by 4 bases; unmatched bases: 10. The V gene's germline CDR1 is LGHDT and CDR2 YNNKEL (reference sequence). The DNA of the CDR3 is TGTGCCAGCAGCCAAGCCAAGCCGGGACTAGCCGGAGAGACCCAGTACTTC. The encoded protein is CASSQAKPGLAGETQYF.

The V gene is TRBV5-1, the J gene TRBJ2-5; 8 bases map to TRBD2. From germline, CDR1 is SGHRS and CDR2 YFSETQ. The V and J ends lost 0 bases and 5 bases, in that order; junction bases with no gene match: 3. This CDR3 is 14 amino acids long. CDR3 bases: TGCGCCAGCAGCTTGGGAGCGGGGGTTGAGACCCAGTACTTC. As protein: CASSLGAGVETQYF.

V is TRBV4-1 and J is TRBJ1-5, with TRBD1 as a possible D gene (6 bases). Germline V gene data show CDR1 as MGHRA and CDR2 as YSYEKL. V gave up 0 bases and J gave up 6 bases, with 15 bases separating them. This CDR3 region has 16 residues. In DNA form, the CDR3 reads TGCGCCAGCAGCCAAGAGGCAGGGGTAAGTAGTCAGCCCCAGCATTTT. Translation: CASSQEAGVSSQPQHF.

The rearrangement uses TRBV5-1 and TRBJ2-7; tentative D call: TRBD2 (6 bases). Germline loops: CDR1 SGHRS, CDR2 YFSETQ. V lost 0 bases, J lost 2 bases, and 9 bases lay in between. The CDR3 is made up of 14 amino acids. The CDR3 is CASSLEGLPYEQYF. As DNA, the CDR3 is TGCGCCAGCAGCTTGGAGGGACTCCCCTACGAGCAGTACTTC.

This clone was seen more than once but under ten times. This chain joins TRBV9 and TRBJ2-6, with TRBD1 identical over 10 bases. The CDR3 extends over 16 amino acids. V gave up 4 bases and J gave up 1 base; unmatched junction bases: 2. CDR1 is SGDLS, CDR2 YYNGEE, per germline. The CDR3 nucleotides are TGTGCCAGCAGCCGGGACAGGGGATCTGGGGCCAACGTCCTGACTTTC. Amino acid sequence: CASSRDRGSGANVLTF.

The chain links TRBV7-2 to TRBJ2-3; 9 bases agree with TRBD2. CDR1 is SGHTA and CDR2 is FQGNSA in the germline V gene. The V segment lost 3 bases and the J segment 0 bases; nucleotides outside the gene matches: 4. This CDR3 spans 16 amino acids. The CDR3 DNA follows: TGTGCCAGCAGCTTTCTAGCGGGGTGGAGCACAGATACGCAGTATTTT. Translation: CASSFLAGWSTDTQYF.

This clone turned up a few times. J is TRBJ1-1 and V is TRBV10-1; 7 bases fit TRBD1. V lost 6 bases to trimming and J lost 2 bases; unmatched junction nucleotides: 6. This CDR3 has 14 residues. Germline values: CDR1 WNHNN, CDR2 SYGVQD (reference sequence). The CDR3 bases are TGCGCCAGCAGCTTAGGGACAGTTAACACTGAAGCTTTCTTT. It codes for CASSLGTVNTEAFF.

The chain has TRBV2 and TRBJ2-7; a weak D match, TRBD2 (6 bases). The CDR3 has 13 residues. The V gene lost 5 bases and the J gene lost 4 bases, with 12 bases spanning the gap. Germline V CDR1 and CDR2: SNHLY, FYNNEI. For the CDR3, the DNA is TGTGCCAGCAGTAGGGACTGGGGTTACGAGCAGTACTTC. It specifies CASSRDWGYEQYF.

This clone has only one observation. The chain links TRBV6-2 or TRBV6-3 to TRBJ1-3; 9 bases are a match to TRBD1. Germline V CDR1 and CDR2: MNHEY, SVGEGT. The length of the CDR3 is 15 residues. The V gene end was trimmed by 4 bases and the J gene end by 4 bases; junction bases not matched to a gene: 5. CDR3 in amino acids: CASSSEDRGGNTIYF. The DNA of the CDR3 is TGTGCCAGCAGTTCAGAGGACAGGGGCGGAAACACCATATATTTT.

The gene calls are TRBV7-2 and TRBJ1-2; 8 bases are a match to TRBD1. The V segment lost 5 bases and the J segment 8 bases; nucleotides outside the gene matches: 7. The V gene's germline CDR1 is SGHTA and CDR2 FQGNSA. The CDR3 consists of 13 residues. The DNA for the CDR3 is TGTGCCAGCAGCCAGCAGGGGGCGGGAGGCTACACCTTC. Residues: CASSQQGAGGYTF.

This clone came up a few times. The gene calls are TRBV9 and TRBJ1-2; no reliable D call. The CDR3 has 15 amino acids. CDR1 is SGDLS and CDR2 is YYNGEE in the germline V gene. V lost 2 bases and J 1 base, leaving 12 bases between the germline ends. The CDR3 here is CASSVLDRNNYGYTF. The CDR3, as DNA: TGTGCCAGCAGCGTTCTAGACCGGAATAACTATGGCTACACCTTC.

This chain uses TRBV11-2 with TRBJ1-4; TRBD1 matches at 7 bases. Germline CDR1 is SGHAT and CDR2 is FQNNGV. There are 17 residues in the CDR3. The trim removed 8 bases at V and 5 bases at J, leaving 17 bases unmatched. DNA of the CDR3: TGTGCCAGCTCCCTTCGCCCGACAGGGTTGGGGAATGAAAAACTGTTTTTT. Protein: CASSLRPTGLGNEKLFF.

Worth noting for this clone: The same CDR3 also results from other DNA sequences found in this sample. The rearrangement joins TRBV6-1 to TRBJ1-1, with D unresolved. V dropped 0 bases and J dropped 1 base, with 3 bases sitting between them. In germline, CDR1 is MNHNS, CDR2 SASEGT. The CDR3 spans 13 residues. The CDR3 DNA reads TGTGCCAGCAGTGAAGCCCGGAACACTGAAGCTTTCTTT. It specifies CASSEARNTEAFF.

Here the CDR3 DNA reads TGTGCCAGTAGTATTAGGTTTCCCCGCGAATTACTAGCGAGAAGCACAGATACGCAGTATTTT. It encodes CASSIRFPRELLARSTDTQYF. The V and J genes are TRBV19 and TRBJ2-3, with 7 bases that match TRBD2. V was pared by 3 bases and J by 0 bases, with 21 bases of the junction left unmatched. CDR3 length equals 21 residues. The V gene's germline CDR1 is LNHDA and CDR2 SQIVND (reference sequence). Filled out from reference TRBV19 and TRBJ2-3, the complete variable domain reads DGGITQSPKYLFRKEGQNVTLSCEQNLNHDAMYWYRQDPGQGLRLIYYSQIVNDFQKGDIAEGYSVSREKKESFPLTVTSAQKNPTAFYLCASSIRFPRELLARSTDTQYFGPGTRLTVL.